The 26 T cell receptor beta chains below all came from one sample that was sequenced in a study of neurological immune-mediated disorders. Time point given: longitudinal time-point 1 (baseline). TCRdb re-called the 5' RACE reads through MiXCR, storing one row per CDR3 protein. The table lists approximately 70,000 distinct CDR3 sequences, approximately 10% of them singletons. Material for sequencing was PBMCs. These receptors originate from a man younger than 40 in good health.

The rearrangement uses TRBV28 and TRBJ2-7; TRBD2 aligns across 13 bases. The germline V gene has CDR1 MDHEN and CDR2 SYDVKM. After removal of 7 bases from V and 6 bases from J, the junction contained 9 bases not matched to a gene. CDR3 length: 15 amino acids. The CDR3 protein is CASTMGRLAGGEQYF. The CDR3 DNA is TGTGCCAGCACCATGGGCCGACTAGCGGGAGGCGAGCAGTACTTC.

The chain couples TRBV18 to TRBJ2-7; D is unclear. Germline assignment: CDR1 KGHSH and CDR2 LQKENI. The CDR3 has 14 amino acids. Trimming stripped 0 bases from V and 2 bases from J, with 8 bases between. The CDR3: CASSPPGLPYEQYF. CDR3 DNA: TGTGCCAGCTCACCACCGGGATTGCCCTACGAGCAGTACTTC.

In this sample, this clonotype turned up many times. V is TRBV5-1 and J is TRBJ2-1, with a possible D match to TRBD2 (6 bases). From germline, CDR1 is SGHRS and CDR2 YFSETQ. CDR3 length: 13 amino acids. V was trimmed by 5 bases and J by 0 bases, leaving 6 bases between them. The CDR3 bases are TGCGCCAGCAGGACTAGCTCCTACAATGAGCAGTTCTTC. Its protein product is CASRTSSYNEQFF.

This clonotype occurred many times. The chain uses TRBV12-3 or TRBV12-4 and TRBJ2-7; a possible D gene is TRBD1 (6 bases). The CDR3 is made up of 13 amino acids. V shed 8 bases and J shed 0 bases, with 11 bases lying between them. The CDR3 spells CASRRGDSYEQYF. The CDR3 DNA is TGTGCCAGCCGCAGGGGTGACTCCTACGAGCAGTACTTC.

The chain combines TRBV7-8 with TRBJ2-1; D might be TRBD1 or TRBD2, each matching 6 bases. V was trimmed by 1 base and J by 3 bases, leaving 13 bases between them. The CDR3 is made up of 16 amino acids. CDR1 is SGHVS and CDR2 is FQNEAQ in the germline V gene. The CDR3 here is CASSLGGGTHYNEQFF. The CDR3, as DNA: TGTGCCAGCAGCTTAGGAGGGGGGACCCACTACAATGAGCAGTTCTTC. Drawing the rest from reference TRBV7-8 and TRBJ2-1, the complete variable domain is GAGVSQSPRYKVAKRGQDVALRCDPISGHVSLFWYQQALGQGPEFLTYFQNEAQLDKSGLPSDRFFAERPEGSVSTLKIQRTQQEDSAVYLCASSLGGGTHYNEQFFGPGTRLTVL.

This clonotype was recorded at least ten times. The rearrangement joins TRBV29-1 to TRBJ1-2; TRBD1 might be the D (5 bases). V dropped 6 bases and J dropped 4 bases, with 12 bases sitting between them. The germline gives CDR1 SQVTM, CDR2 ANQGSEA. The CDR3 runs to 12 residues. CDR3 in DNA: TGCAGCGTATACCCAGGGACCTATGGCTACACCTTC. Translated, it gives CSVYPGTYGYTF.

This clonotype was counted at least ten times. The chain is built from TRBV5-1 and TRBJ2-1; 7 positions agree with TRBD2. J lost 8 bases, V lost 3 bases, and 8 bases had no gene match. The CDR3 totals 14 residues. Germline CDR1 and CDR2: SGHRS and YFSETQ. In DNA, the CDR3 is TGCGCCAGCAGCTGGGGGGGGGGAATCGATGAGCAGTTCTTC. Translating it yields CASSWGGGIDEQFF.

This clonotype appeared many times. CDR3 sequence (DNA): TGTGCCAGCAGCCGGCGGGGCACTTACACAGATACGCAGTATTTT. Translated: CASSRRGTYTDTQYF. The V call is TRBV11-3, the J call TRBJ2-3, with TRBD2 as a possible D gene (6 bases). CDR1 is SGHNT and CDR2 is YENEEA in the germline V gene. The CDR3 has 15 amino acids. V shed 5 bases and J shed 2 bases, with 14 bases lying between them. Filled out from reference TRBV11-3 and TRBJ2-3, the complete variable domain reads EAGVVQSPRYKIIEKKQPVAFWCNPISGHNTLYWYLQNLGQGPELLIRYENEEAVDDSQLPKDRFSAERLKGVDSTLKIQPAELGDSAVYLCASSRRGTYTDTQYFGPGTRLTVL.

Ten or more counts support this clonotype. The chain employs TRBV18 and TRBJ2-7; 14 bases are shared with TRBD2. Per germline, CDR1 KGHSH and CDR2 LQKENI. The CDR3 length is 16 residues. The trim removed 2 bases at V and 5 bases at J, leaving 5 bases unmatched. Written as DNA, the CDR3 is TGTGCCAGCTCACCAGCAGGACTAGCGGGAGGTAACGAGCAGTACTTC. It yields the protein CASSPAGLAGGNEQYF. The variable domain in full, completed from reference TRBV18 and TRBJ2-7, reads NAGVMQNPRHLVRRRGQEARLRCSPMKGHSHVYWYRQLPEEGLKFMVYLQKENIIDESGMPKERFSAEFPKEGPSILRIQQVVRGDSAAYFCASSPAGLAGGNEQYFGPGTRLTVT.

Many counts were recorded for this clonotype. The chain recombines TRBV20-1 with TRBJ2-2; TRBD1 matches 10 bases. This CDR3 contains 20 residues. Looked up from germline, CDR1 is DFQATT and CDR2 is SNEGSKA (reference sequence). The V segment lost 7 bases and the J segment 4 bases; nucleotides outside the gene matches: 24. CDR3 amino acids: CSVSREPGQGLPTGTGELFF. The CDR3 region has the DNA TGCAGTGTTAGTAGGGAGCCGGGACAGGGGTTACCGACTGGCACCGGGGAGCTGTTTTTT.

This clonotype has ten or more counts. This chain joins TRBV28 and TRBJ1-3, with no clear D. V lost 2 bases to trimming and J lost 8 bases, with 7 bases between them. The CDR3 runs to 12 residues. Germline loops: CDR1 MDHEN, CDR2 SYDVKM. CDR3 DNA sequence: TGTGCCAGCAGTTTAGCGGCGCACACCATATATTTT. Amino acids: CASSLAAHTIYF. Full variable domain (missing parts from reference TRBV28 and TRBJ1-3): DVKVTQSSRYLVKRTGEKVFLECVQDMDHENMFWYRQDPGLGLRLIYFSYDVKMKEKGDIPEGYSVSREKKERFSLILESASTNQTSMYLCASSLAAHTIYFGEGSWLTVV.

This clonotype occurred many times. J is TRBJ2-7 and V is TRBV7-9, with D perhaps matching TRBD1 (5 bases). Germline CDR1 is SEHNR and CDR2 is FQNEAQ (reference sequence). This CDR3 is 14 amino acids long. Trimming pared 5 bases from V and 4 bases from J, leaving 15 bases between. The CDR3 bases are TGTGCCAGCAGCATTGACAGAGAAACTTACGAGCAGTACTTC. Its translation is CASSIDRETYEQYF.

This clonotype was detected many times. The rearrangement uses TRBV9 and TRBJ2-3; D is uncertain. In germline, CDR1 is SGDLS, CDR2 YYNGEE. This CDR3 has 13 residues. Trimming pared 4 bases from V and 1 base from J, leaving 7 bases between. CDR3 amino acids: CASSISGTDTQYF. DNA for the CDR3: TGTGCCAGCAGCATAAGCGGCACAGATACGCAGTATTTT.

This clonotype was seen at least ten times. This CDR3 reads CAISPGSGELFF. The CDR3 region has the DNA TGTGCCATCAGCCCAGGGAGCGGGGAGCTGTTTTTT. The V and J genes are TRBV10-3 and TRBJ2-2; perhaps D is TRBD1 or TRBD2 (5 bases each). The V and J ends lost 6 bases and 7 bases respectively, with 9 bases between them. CDR1 is ENHRY, CDR2 SYGVKD, per germline. The length of the CDR3 is 12 residues.

Ten or more counts support this clonotype. The chain recombines TRBV28 with TRBJ2-3; TRBD2 matches at 7 bases. The CDR3 totals 14 residues. CDR1 is MDHEN, CDR2 SYDVKM, per germline. Trimming cost V 8 bases and J 3 bases; bases outside gene matches: 8. In DNA form, the CDR3 reads TGTGCCAGCTTGGGAGGGGATAGGACAGATACGCAGTATTTT. Residues: CASLGGDRTDTQYF.

This clonotype was seen at least ten times. The rearrangement joins TRBV9 to TRBJ2-5; TRBD1 aligns across 8 bases. V shed 3 bases, J shed 5 bases, and the junction held 6 bases outside the gene matches. The V gene's germline CDR1 is SGDLS and CDR2 YYNGEE. The CDR3 runs to 14 residues. CDR3 region: CASSAGQGWETQYF. The CDR3 DNA reads TGTGCCAGCAGCGCCGGACAGGGATGGGAGACCCAGTACTTC.

This clonotype has at least ten counts. The CDR3, as DNA: TGTGCCAGCAGCTGGGACCTGAGCTCCTACAATGAGCAGTTCTTC. Translated, it gives CASSWDLSSYNEQFF. The chain couples TRBV5-5 to TRBJ2-1; the D gene could be TRBD1 or TRBD2 (5 bases each). Germline V gene data show CDR1 as SGHKS and CDR2 as YYEKEE (reference sequence). V was shortened by 3 bases and J by 0 bases, with 10 bases between the two germline ends. This CDR3 has 15 residues. The variable domain in full, completed from reference TRBV5-5 and TRBJ2-1, reads DAGVTQSPTHLIKTRGQQVTLRCSPISGHKSVSWYQQVLGQGPQFIFQYYEKEERGRGNFPDRFSARQFPNYSSELNVNALLLGDSALYLCASSWDLSSYNEQFFGPGTRLTVL.

As concerns this clonotype: A read error may produce the germline difference seen at one junction end. The gene calls are TRBV11-2 and TRBJ2-2, with 9 nucleotides matching TRBD2. The CDR3 totals 17 residues. Germline V CDR1 and CDR2: SGHAT, FQNNGV. In DNA form, the CDR3 reads TGTGCCAGCAGCTTAGACGGACTAGCGCTTAACACCGTGGAGCTGTTTTTT. Protein: CASSLDGLALNTVELFF.

The table lists this clonotype with many counts. This sequence joins TRBV20-1 and TRBJ2-5, with 8 bases lining up with TRBD1. V gave up 7 bases and J gave up 2 bases; unmatched junction bases: 12. Germline loops: CDR1 DFQATT, CDR2 SNEGSKA (reference sequence). The CDR3 extends over 15 amino acids. This CDR3 is CSGQQGGRWQETQYF. The CDR3 nucleotides read TGCAGTGGGCAACAGGGGGGACGGTGGCAAGAGACCCAGTACTTC.

This clonotype showed up many times. Written as DNA, the CDR3 is TGTGCCATCAGTGATTTTTCCGTTTACGAGCAGTACTTC. Protein: CAISDFSVYEQYF. The gene calls are TRBV10-3 and TRBJ2-7; D unclear. The V and J ends lost 3 bases and 4 bases respectively, with 10 bases between them. The CDR3 is 13 residues long. Germline CDR1 ENHRY, CDR2 SYGVKD.

This clonotype was seen many times. The chain uses TRBV30 and TRBJ2-1; TRBD2 matches 7 bases. V shed 0 bases and J 3 bases; nucleotides not matched to a gene: 5. This CDR3 contains 15 residues. Per the germline V gene, CDR1 is GTSNPN and CDR2 is SVGIG (reference sequence). The CDR3 here is CAWSVGGSFYNEQFF. CDR3 nucleotides: TGTGCCTGGAGTGTAGGCGGGAGCTTCTACAATGAGCAGTTCTTC. Full variable domain (missing parts from reference TRBV30 and TRBJ2-1): SQTIHQWPATLVQPVGSPLSLECTVEGTSNPNLYWYRQAAGRGLQLLFYSVGIGQISSEVPQNLSASRPQDRQFILSSKKLLLSDSGFYLCAWSVGGSFYNEQFFGPGTRLTVL.

The sample holds many counts of this clonotype. The rearrangement links TRBV12-3 or TRBV12-4 to TRBJ2-3; 12 bases align to TRBD2. V lost 5 bases to trimming and J lost 4 bases; unmatched junction nucleotides: 7. CDR3 length: 16 amino acids. The CDR3 bases are TGTGCCAGCAGTCCTACGACTAGCGGGAGCGCAGATACGCAGTATTTT. Amino acid sequence: CASSPTTSGSADTQYF.

Details on this clonotype: At one boundary the junction diverges from the germline segment, which might be a read error. V and J are TRBV7-6 and TRBJ1-2, with D perhaps matching TRBD1 (6 bases). This CDR3 is 15 amino acids long. Germline V lookup: CDR1 SGHVS, CDR2 FNYEAQ. CDR3 sequence reads: CASRLGVAGDYGYSF. CDR3 DNA: TGTGCCAGCAGATTAGGGGTAGCAGGGGATTATGGCTACTCCTTC.

There are a few counts of this clonotype. The gene calls are TRBV7-9 and TRBJ2-3, with 9 bases that match TRBD1. Germline CDR1 and CDR2: SEHNR and FQNEAQ (reference sequence). J lost 7 bases, V lost 5 bases, and 10 bases had no gene match. The CDR3 has 15 residues. The CDR3 region is CASSTRDRVNYTQYF. As DNA, the CDR3 is TGTGCCAGCAGCACCCGGGACAGGGTCAACTATACGCAGTATTTT.

This clonotype was counted only a few times. This chain links TRBV28 with TRBJ1-5; the D gene is possibly TRBD1 (6 bases). Trimming removed 3 bases at V and 4 bases at J, with 16 bases between. The CDR3 is made up of 16 amino acids. The germline V gene has CDR1 MDHEN and CDR2 SYDVKM. This CDR3 is CASSFSDRLGNQPQHF. The CDR3 nucleotides are TGTGCCAGCAGTTTCAGCGACAGGTTGGGGAATCAGCCCCAGCATTTT.

This clonotype was observed a few times. The chain links TRBV27 to TRBJ1-1, with TRBD1 matching 9 bases. The CDR3 runs 15 residues. CDR1 MNHEY and CDR2 SMNVEV come from the germline V gene (reference sequence). With V trimmed by 6 bases and J by 4 bases, 9 bases remained unmatched. As DNA, the CDR3 is TGTGCCAGCAGAAAGGGACAGGGTATCTTCACTGAAGCTTTCTTT. Translation gives CASRKGQGIFTEAFF.